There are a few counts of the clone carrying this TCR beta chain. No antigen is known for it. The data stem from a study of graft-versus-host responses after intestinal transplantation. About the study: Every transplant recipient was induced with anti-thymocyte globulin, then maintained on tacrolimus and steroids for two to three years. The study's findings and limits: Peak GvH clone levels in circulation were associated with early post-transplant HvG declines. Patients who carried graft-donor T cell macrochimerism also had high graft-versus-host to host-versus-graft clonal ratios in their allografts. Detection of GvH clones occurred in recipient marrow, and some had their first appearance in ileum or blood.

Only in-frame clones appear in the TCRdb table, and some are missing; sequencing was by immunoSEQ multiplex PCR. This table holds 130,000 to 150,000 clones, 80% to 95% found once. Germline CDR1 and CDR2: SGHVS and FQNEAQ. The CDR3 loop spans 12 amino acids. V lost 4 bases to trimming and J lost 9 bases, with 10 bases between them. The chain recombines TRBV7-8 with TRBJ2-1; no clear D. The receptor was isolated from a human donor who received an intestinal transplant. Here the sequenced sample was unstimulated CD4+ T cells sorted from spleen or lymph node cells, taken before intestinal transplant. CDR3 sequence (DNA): TGTGCCAGCAGCTCCCGCCTGAGTGAGCAGTTCTTC. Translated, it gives CASSSRLSEQFF. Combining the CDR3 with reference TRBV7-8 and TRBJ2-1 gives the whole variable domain GAGVSQSPRYKVAKRGQDVALRCDPISGHVSLFWYQQALGQGPEFLTYFQNEAQLDKSGLPSDRFFAERPEGSVSTLKIQRTQQEDSAVYLCASSSRLSEQFFGPGTRLTVL.